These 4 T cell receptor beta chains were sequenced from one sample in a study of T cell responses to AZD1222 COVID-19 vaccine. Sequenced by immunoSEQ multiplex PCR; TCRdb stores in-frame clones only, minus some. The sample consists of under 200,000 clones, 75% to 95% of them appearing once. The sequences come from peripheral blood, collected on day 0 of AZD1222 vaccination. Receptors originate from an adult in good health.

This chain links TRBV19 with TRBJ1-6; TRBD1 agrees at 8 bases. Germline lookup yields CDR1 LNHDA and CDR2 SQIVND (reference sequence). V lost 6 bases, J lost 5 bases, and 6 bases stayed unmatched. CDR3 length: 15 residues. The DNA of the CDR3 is TGTGCCAGTAGGGCCGGGACAGGCCATAATTCACCCCTCCACTTT. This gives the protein CASRAGTGHNSPLHF.

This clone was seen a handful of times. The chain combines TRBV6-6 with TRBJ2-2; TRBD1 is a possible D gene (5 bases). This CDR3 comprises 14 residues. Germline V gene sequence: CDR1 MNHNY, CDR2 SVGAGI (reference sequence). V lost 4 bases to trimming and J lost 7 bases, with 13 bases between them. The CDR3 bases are TGTGCCAGCAGTTCGCAACAGGCGGTCGGGGAGCTGTTTTTT. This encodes CASSSQQAVGELFF.

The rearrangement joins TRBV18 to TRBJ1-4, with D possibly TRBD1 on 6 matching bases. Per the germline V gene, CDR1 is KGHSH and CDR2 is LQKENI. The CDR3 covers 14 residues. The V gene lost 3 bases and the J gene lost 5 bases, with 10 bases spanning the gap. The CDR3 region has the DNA TGTGCCAGCTCACCGGGGGCCCAAAATGAAAAACTGTTTTTT. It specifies CASSPGAQNEKLFF. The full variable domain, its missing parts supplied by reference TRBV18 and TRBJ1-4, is NAGVMQNPRHLVRRRGQEARLRCSPMKGHSHVYWYRQLPEEGLKFMVYLQKENIIDESGMPKERFSAEFPKEGPSILRIQQVVRGDSAAYFCASSPGAQNEKLFFGSGTQLSVL.

The CDR3 spells CASSETSGKASYEQYF. The CDR3 DNA reads TGTGCCAGCAGCGAGACTAGCGGGAAGGCCAGCTACGAGCAGTACTTC. The chain is built from TRBV3-1 (or the pseudogene TRBV3-2) and TRBJ2-7, with 11 nucleotides matching TRBD2. The CDR3 has 16 amino acids. The V and J ends lost 5 bases and 3 bases, in that order; junction bases with no gene match: 9. Germline V gives CDR1 LGHDT, CDR2 YNNKEL (reference sequence).